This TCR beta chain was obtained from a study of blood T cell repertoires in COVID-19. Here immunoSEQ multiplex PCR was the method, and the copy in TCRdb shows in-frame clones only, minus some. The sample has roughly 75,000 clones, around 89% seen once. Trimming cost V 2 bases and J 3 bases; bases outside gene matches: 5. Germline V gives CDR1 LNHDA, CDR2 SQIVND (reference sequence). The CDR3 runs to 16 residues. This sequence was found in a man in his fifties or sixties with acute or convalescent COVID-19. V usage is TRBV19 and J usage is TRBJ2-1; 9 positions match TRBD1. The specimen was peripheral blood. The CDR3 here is CASSIRGTGIYNEQFF. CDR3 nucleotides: TGTGCCAGTAGTATACGAGGGACAGGGATCTACAATGAGCAGTTCTTC. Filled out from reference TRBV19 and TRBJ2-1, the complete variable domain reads DGGITQSPKYLFRKEGQNVTLSCEQNLNHDAMYWYRQDPGQGLRLIYYSQIVNDFQKGDIAEGYSVSREKKESFPLTVTSAQKNPTAFYLCASSIRGTGIYNEQFFGPGTRLTVL.